This is a list of T cell receptor beta chains from one sample in a study of immune evolution from preneoplasia to lung adenocarcinoma. TCRdb's copy holds only in-frame clones and misses some; the assay was immunoSEQ multiplex PCR. The sample lists around 9,100 clones, approximately 75% occurring once. The source material was FFPE lung adenocarcinoma in situ tissue. The receptors originated from a person aged 70 to 85 with lung adenocarcinoma. Each CDR3 is given with its conserved first and last residue. The D gene is left open where the match is weak. Not every row has a clone size; where given, it reads once, few, many or a size class.

clone_size j_call d_call v_call cdr3_nt cdr3_aa
large TRBJ2-7 - TRBV5-8 TGTGCCAGCAGCACCGGGACGCACGCCAACTACGAGCAGTACTTC CASSTGTHANYEQYF
- TRBJ1-2 - TRBV5-6 TGTGCCAGCAGCTCCGAGGGGGGCTATGGCTACACCTTC CASSSEGGYGYTF
- TRBJ2-2 - TRBV30 TGTGCCTGGGGGCAAGGCGGGGAGCTGTTTTTT CAWGQGGELFF
- TRBJ2-5 - TRBV29-1 TGCAGCTTCCAGCCCCACCTCCAAGAGACCCAGTACTTC CSFQPHLQETQYF
- TRBJ2-1 - TRBV7-9 TGTGCCAGCAGCCCATCTAGCGCCTACAATGAGCAGTTCTTC CASSPSSAYNEQFF
- TRBJ2-3 TRBD2 TRBV6-1 TGTGCCAGCAGGAGACACGGGACTAGCGAAGATACGCAGTATTTT CASRRHGTSEDTQYF
- TRBJ1-2 - TRBV4-2 TGTGCCAGCAGCCAAGATTACTATGGCTACACCTTC CASSQDYYGYTF
- TRBJ2-7 - TRBV6-1 TGTGCCAGCAGCCAAAAAGGGCTCTACTACGAGCAGTACTTC CASSQKGLYYEQYF
few TRBJ2-3 TRBD2 TRBV6-4 TGTGCCAGCACCCCCAATAGCGGGGGGGTCACAGATACGCAGTATTTT CASTPNSGGVTDTQYF
- TRBJ2-1 - TRBV28 TGTGCCAGCGCTAAGGACCCGTCGTACAATGAGCAGTTCTTC CASAKDPSYNEQFF
- TRBJ1-1 - TRBV2 TGTGCCAGCACTAAGGGGTTGGTTACTGAAGCTTTCTTT CASTKGLVTEAFF
- TRBJ2-7 - TRBV4-1 TGCGCCAGCAGCCATGAAACAAGGGGGTTCCCCGAGCAGTACTTC CASSHETRGFPEQYF
- TRBJ1-6 - TRBV2 TGTGCCAGCAGTGGGACGGGGCTAAGATCACCCCTCCACTTT CASSGTGLRSPLHF
- TRBJ2-1 - TRBV4-2 TGTGCCAGCAGCCAAGATCCCCAACCCACCCCGACAGGTGAGCAGTTCTTC CASSQDPQPTPTGEQFF
- TRBJ1-4 - TRBV5-1 TGCGCCAGCAGCTTGCGGGGGGGGGCTGAAAAACTGTTTTTT CASSLRGGAEKLFF
- TRBJ2-2 TRBD2 TRBV5-1 TGCGCCAGCAGCCTGACTAGCGGGGCTCGAACCGGGGAGCTGTTTTTT CASSLTSGARTGELFF
- TRBJ1-4 - TRBV5-4 TGTGCCAGCAGCCTAGGGACCGATACTAATGAAAAACTGTTTTTT CASSLGTDTNEKLFF
- TRBJ2-7 - TRBV7-8 TGTGCCACGGGACCCTACGAGCAGTACTTC CATGPYEQYF